This TCR beta chain came from a study of post-analysis software for immune sequencing data. The CDR3 is 20 amino acids. CDR1 and CDR2 from the germline V gene are WSHSY and SAAADI. Trimming shortened V by 10 bases and J by 1 base, and 34 bases separated the two germline ends. The authors incorporated unique molecular identifiers into the TCR beta cDNA libraries. One entry per CDR3 protein, called by TCRdb with MiXCR from the PCR reads. The data hold about 260,000 distinct CDR3 sequences, with 30% to 45% observed a single time. This clonotype has a count of ten or more. The antigen is not known. Study-level findings and limits: Comparison of patients with controls showed five or six TRBV segments more frequent in patients, TRBV5-6, TRBV5-1 and TRBV20-1 among them.

The TCR was taken from a girl between 5 and 17 years old with multiple sclerosis. The chain uses TRBV10-2 and TRBJ1-2, with D possibly TRBD1 on 6 matching bases. The sequencing input was blood. CDR3 sequence: CATLRPALDRRLSINYGYTF. The DNA of the CDR3 is TGCGCCACCCTCCGCCCAGCCCTTGACAGGCGCCTCTCGATTAACTATGGCTACACCTTC.